Below, 6 T cell receptor beta chains from the same sample are listed, as sequenced in a study of blood T cell repertoires in COVID-19. Measured with immunoSEQ multiplex PCR; TCRdb has only the in-frame clones, and not every one. The table shows 81,000 or so clones, with 75% to 90% occurring only once. Input material: peripheral blood. The receptors here all came from a man in his 70s with active or convalescent COVID-19.

The V and J genes are TRBV23-1 and TRBJ1-2; D possibly corresponds to TRBD1 (5 bases). TRBV23-1 is assigned to the ORF class and has an uncertain function. V lost 3 bases to trimming and J lost 4 bases, with 18 bases between them. The CDR3 length is 16 residues. In DNA, the CDR3 is TGCGCCAGCAGTCAGACTCGGGGGGTAGTATGCTATGGCTACACCTTC. This encodes CASSQTRGVVCYGYTF.

The chain is built from TRBV7-8 and TRBJ2-1, with 9 bases aligning to TRBD1. The germline CDR1 and CDR2 sequences are SGHVS and FQNEAQ. The CDR3 length is 15 residues. V gave up 4 bases and J gave up 8 bases; unmatched junction bases: 9. CDR3 nucleotides: TGTGCCAGCAGCTCCTATCGGACAGGGGCCGATGAGCAGTTCTTC. It codes for CASSSYRTGADEQFF.

The chain couples TRBV5-4 to TRBJ1-6; TRBD1 matches at 11 bases. The CDR3 loop spans 13 amino acids. Trimming took 4 bases from V and 10 from J; bases not matched to a gene: 1. Germline V gene data show CDR1 as SGHNT and CDR2 as YYREEE (reference sequence). The CDR3 nucleotides are TGTGCCAGCAGCGGGACAGGGGGGTCACCCCTCCACTTT. The encoded protein is CASSGTGGSPLHF.

The chain joins TRBV4-1 to TRBJ1-5; 8 nucleotides align to TRBD1. V gave up 1 base and J gave up 5 bases; unmatched junction bases: 7. Germline V gives CDR1 MGHRA, CDR2 YSYEKL. This CDR3 spans 16 amino acids. The CDR3 DNA reads as TGCGCCAGCAGCCAAGTGGGCCACAGGGGGGATCAGCCCCAGCATTTT. It translates to CASSQVGHRGDQPQHF.

The gene calls are TRBV7-9 and TRBJ1-5; tentatively, D is TRBD1 (5 bases). Germline CDR1 is SEHNR and CDR2 is FQNEAQ (reference sequence). V lost 1 base and J lost 5, with 6 bases in between. This CDR3 is built from 13 residues. CDR3 sequence (DNA): TGTGCCAGCAGCTTAGGACAGCATCAGCCCCAGCATTTT. Its protein is CASSLGQHQPQHF.

The chain combines TRBV4-3 with TRBJ2-2; tentative D call: TRBD2 (6 bases). The germline V gene encodes CDR1 LGHNA and CDR2 YSLEER. The CDR3 contains 18 residues. V shed 0 bases and J shed 0 bases, with 14 bases lying between them. The CDR3 loop reads CASSQDVRGGSNTGELFF. The CDR3 DNA sequence: TGCGCCAGCAGCCAAGATGTGCGGGGCGGGTCGAACACCGGGGAGCTGTTTTTT.